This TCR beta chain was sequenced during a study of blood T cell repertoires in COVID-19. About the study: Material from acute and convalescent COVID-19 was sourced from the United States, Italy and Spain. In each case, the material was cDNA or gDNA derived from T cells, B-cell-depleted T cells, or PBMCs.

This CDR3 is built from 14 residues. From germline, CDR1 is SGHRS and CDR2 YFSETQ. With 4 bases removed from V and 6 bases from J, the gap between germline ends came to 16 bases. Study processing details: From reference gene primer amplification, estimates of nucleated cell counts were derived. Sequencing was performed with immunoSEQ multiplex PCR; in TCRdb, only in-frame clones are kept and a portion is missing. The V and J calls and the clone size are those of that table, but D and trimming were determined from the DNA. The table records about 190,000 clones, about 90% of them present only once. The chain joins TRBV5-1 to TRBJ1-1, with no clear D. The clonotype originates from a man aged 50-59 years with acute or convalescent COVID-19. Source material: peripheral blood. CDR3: CASSQLRSESEAFF. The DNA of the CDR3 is TGCGCCAGCAGCCAGCTTCGAAGCGAGTCTGAAGCTTTCTTT.